The TCR beta chain under discussion was sequenced for a study of beta chain features in type 1 diabetes. The CDR3 sequence is 18 residues long. General study findings and limits: Among patients with Type 1 diabetes, TCRB CDR3s were moderately but significantly shorter in every one of the four CD4+ subsets.

Remarks on this clone: Its target is not known.

All of the isolated RNA was reverse transcribed, so expressed TCRB transcripts were sequenced. The study sequenced naive, central memory and regulatory T cell samples to an average of approximately 4 million reads. This table comes from immunoSEQ multiplex PCR, and its TCRdb copy is limited to in-frame clones, with some not included. The sample holds approximately 280,000 clones, approximately 15% seen once. The chain employs TRBV21-1 and TRBJ2-7; the table's TRBD2 call for D was not verified on the DNA. TRBV21-1 is termed a pseudogene. The receptor was isolated from a man aged 18 to 35 with type 1 diabetes. Sequenced: naive CD4+ T cells from blood. The CDR3: CASSPRAGLEVLRYEQYF. The CDR3 DNA follows: TGTGCCAGCAGCCCTAGAGCGGGACTAGAAGTACTTCGGTACGAGCAGTACTTC.